Described below is a single TCR beta chain sequence and its context. The antigen it recognizes is unknown. Base qualities are not recorded, but no much larger clone differs from it by a single base. The donors were healthy, HIV-negative adults with no recently reported acute infections or vaccinations. Every donor was a Caucasian adult residing in Nashville, Tennessee, USA. CD4+ T cells were enriched through magnetic negative selection, after which naive cells were positively selected on CD45RA and the remaining negative fraction served as the memory subset. After blood collection by leukapheresis, PBMCs were isolated using Ficoll-Histopaque density gradient centrifugation and then cryopreserved in the vapor phase of liquid nitrogen. Purity and quantity of every magnetically sorted T cell population were checked by analytical flow cytometry. Genomic DNA was isolated from every sorted fraction and measured by UV absorbance on a Nanodrop 2000c.

The entry originates in a study of shared clonotypes between healthy human individuals (dated by TCRdb to 2018 to 2021). Concerning the study at large: The cohort comprised two women and a few men aged 18 to 49 years. Between about 0.8 and 9 billion PBMCs per donor were obtained by leukapheresis. Different laboratories and diverse techniques were used to prepare libraries and sequence TCR repertoires, to increase sequencing depth and limit assay-specific biases. Blood TCR repertoires of a handful of healthy adults were deeply sequenced to estimate repertoire size and the extent of clonotype sharing between individuals. For each donor, CD4 naive and CD4 memory were each run on three plates, CD8 naive on two plates, and CD8 memory on one plate. General study outcomes and caveats: Sharing across a few donors was observed for about 5% of naive CD4, over 3% of naive CD8, about 2.3% of memory CD4, and about 0.4% of memory CD8 clonotypes. The small number of donors limited the genetic and exposure-history diversity represented. Only blood was sampled, and tissue TCR repertoires likely differ from those in blood. Rarefaction of sorted-subset datasets indicated incomplete sequencing despite the large sequencing depth. Naive subsets generally had larger estimated clonotype richness than memory subsets did. Compared with non-shared clonotypes, clonotypes shared by all four sorted-subset donors had higher generation probabilities. Pairwise subsampling indicated that sequencing depth was expected to affect the degree of clonotype sharing among donors.

From its cysteine to its phenylalanine, the CDR3 spans 14 amino acids. Here the CDR3 DNA is all that survives: 42 bases in frame from base 1. Looking up the germline V gene yields CDR1 MGHRA and CDR2 YSYEKL. V drops 6 bases and J drops 0 bases, leaving 12 bases in between. Using the deep immunoSEQ assay, multiplex PCR amplified TCR CDR3 regions from genomic DNA. Extracted genomic DNA from each cell subset was spread evenly across all wells of several immunoSEQ 96-well plates, with each plate serving as a replicate. For sorted subsets, about 220 ng of genomic DNA, equivalent to some 30,000 T cell genomes, went into each replicate PCR. The purified libraries were quantified using a Qubit 3.0 fluorometer, sized with a Bioanalyzer 2100, and then quantified again using the KAPA Library Quantification kit. Each immunoSEQ 96-well plate was sequenced on its own single-read 150-cycle Illumina NextSeq 550 flow cell. Per the authors' processing: Because only junctional sequences without quality scores were contained in the immunoSEQ output, filtering matching that applied to full-length reads could not be performed. To assign V/J genes and CDR3, sequences were annotated against IMGT germline references using PyIR, a Python wrapper for IgBLAST v1.9. Reads were removed for weak V/J assignments (E-value above 1e-6), missing CDR3, stop codons, out-of-frame junctions, or ambiguous translated residues. V3J clonotypes were defined as sequences sharing the same inferred V gene, J gene, and CDR3 amino acid sequence. Percentage overlap between repertoires was computed as shared unique clonotypes divided by the size of the smaller repertoire. Three approaches were used to assess repertoire richness: RTK rarefaction, the Chao1 estimator, and Recon v2.1 estimates of unobserved clonotypes. Generation probabilities were computed with OLGA for all TCRbeta clonotypes obtained by the gDNA method from four donors. TCRdb took this table from immuneACCESS and kept in-frame rearrangements with V and J called. Such tables lack part of the clones; where checked against another copy, unresolved V genes explain under half of the gap, and the rest is unexplained. Clone size and V and J calls were adopted from that table, with D and trimming inferred from the DNA. Counted in this sample were about 1.5 million clones; under 99% of them appeared once. The ten largest make up about 0.4% of the sample.

The rearrangement joined TRBV4-1 to TRBJ2-7; there is no confident call for the D gene. This sequence originates from a man aged 25 to 40 in good health. The sequenced sample was naive CD4+ T cells sorted from blood. The cell subset or site label here, explained by the study, means: CD45RA+ positively selected. The DNA is TGCGCCAGCAGGCCGGCAGGAAGCTCCTACGAGCAGTACTTC. This gives the protein CASRPAGSSYEQYF.